This TCR beta chain comes out of a study of blood T cell repertoires in COVID-19. Study as a whole: Researchers got acute and convalescent COVID-19 samples from the United States, Italy and Spain.

Repertoires were generated with immunoSEQ multiplex PCR, while TCRdb's copy carries only in-frame clones and drops some. The table records roughly 250,000 clones, around 89% of them present only once. Germline V lookup: CDR1 SGHRS, CDR2 YFSETQ. The CDR3 is made up of 14 amino acids. This study enrolled people aged 18 to 89 from under 25 US geographic areas. As for this clone: The junction shows a germline mismatch at one end, possibly a read error.

This chain connects TRBV5-1 to TRBJ1-1, with D unresolved. Sequenced sample: PBMCs or T cells enriched from blood (not recorded which). This receptor was identified in a woman between 40 and 55 years old with acute COVID-19. CDR3 amino acids: CASRLGLTNTEAFF. The CDR3 DNA follows: TGCGCCAGCAGATTGGGTCTCACAAACACTGAAGCTTTCTTT.